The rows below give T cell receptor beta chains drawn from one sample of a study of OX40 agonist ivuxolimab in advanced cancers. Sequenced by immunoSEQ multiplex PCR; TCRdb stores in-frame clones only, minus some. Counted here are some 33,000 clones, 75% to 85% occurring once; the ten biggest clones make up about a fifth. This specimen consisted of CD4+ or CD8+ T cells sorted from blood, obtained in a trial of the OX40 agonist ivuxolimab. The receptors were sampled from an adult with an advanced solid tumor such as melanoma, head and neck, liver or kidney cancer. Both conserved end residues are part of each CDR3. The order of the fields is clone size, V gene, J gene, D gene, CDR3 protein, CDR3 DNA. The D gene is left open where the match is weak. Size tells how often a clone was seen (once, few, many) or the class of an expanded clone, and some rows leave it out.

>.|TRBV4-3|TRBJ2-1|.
CASSVTTGGDEQFF
TGCGCCAGCAGCGTAACAACCGGGGGCGATGAGCAGTTCTTC
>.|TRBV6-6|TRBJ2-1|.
CASSLVGEQFF
TGTGCCAGCAGTTTAGTGGGTGAGCAGTTCTTC
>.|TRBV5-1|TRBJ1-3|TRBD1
CASSWRGQGERNTIYF
TGCGCCAGCAGCTGGAGGGGACAGGGGGAACGAAACACCATATATTTT
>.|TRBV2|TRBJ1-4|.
CASRDTGSGREKLFF
TGTGCCAGCAGGGATACAGGGTCAGGACGGGAAAAACTGTTTTTT
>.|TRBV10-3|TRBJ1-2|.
CAISDNQGGYTF
TGTGCCATCAGTGACAATCAGGGAGGCTACACCTTC
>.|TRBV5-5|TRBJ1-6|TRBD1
CASSLSGTAYNSPLHF
TGTGCCAGCAGCCTATCCGGGACAGCCTATAATTCACCCCTCCACTTT
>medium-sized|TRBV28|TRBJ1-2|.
CATHTANYGYTF
TGTGCCACGCACACAGCTAACTATGGCTACACCTTC
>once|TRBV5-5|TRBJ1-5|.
CASTLGARDQPQHF
TGTGCCAGTACCTTGGGGGCTAGGGATCAGCCCCAGCATTTT
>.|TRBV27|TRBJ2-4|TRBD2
CASSLVGLAGGPKNIQYF
TGTGCCAGCAGTTTAGTGGGACTAGCGGGAGGGCCCAAAAACATTCAGTACTTC
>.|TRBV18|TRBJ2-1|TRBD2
CASSPRLAGGPGEQFF
TGTGCCAGCTCACCACGACTAGCGGGAGGGCCAGGTGAGCAGTTCTTC
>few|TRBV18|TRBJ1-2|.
CASSPFREGYTF
TGTGCCAGCTCACCATTCAGGGAAGGCTACACCTTC
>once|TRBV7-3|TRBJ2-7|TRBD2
CASSQGLLYEQYF
TGTGCCAGCAGCCAGGGACTACTCTACGAGCAGTACTTC
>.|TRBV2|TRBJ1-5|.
CASSEGLSSTQPQHF
TGTGCCAGCAGTGAAGGGCTTTCATCTACTCAGCCCCAGCATTTT
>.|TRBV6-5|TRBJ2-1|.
CASILGTGANEQFF
TGTGCCAGCATCCTAGGGACGGGGGCGAATGAGCAGTTCTTC
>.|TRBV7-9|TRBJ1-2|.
CASSLAGTQYGYTF
TGTGCCAGCAGCTTAGCCGGGACCCAGTATGGCTACACCTTC
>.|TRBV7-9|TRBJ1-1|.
CASGRGVDTEAFF
TGTGCCAGCGGAAGAGGGGTAGATACTGAAGCTTTCTTT
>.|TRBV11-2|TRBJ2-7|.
CASSPDSYSYEQYF
TGTGCCAGCAGCCCGGACAGTTACTCCTACGAGCAGTACTTC
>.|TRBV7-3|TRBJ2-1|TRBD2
CASSLASGDNEQFF
TGTGCCAGCAGCTTGGCTAGCGGGGACAATGAGCAGTTCTTC
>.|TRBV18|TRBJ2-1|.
CASSPARARDEQFF
TGTGCCAGCTCACCAGCTAGGGCCCGGGATGAGCAGTTCTTC
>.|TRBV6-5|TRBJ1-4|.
CVSSYSRGEKLFF
TGTGTCAGCAGTTACTCGAGAGGTGAAAAACTGTTTTTT
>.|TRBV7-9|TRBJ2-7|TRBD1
CASSLIGGRGQSGEQYF
TGTGCCAGCAGCTTAATTGGAGGCAGGGGGCAGTCTGGCGAGCAGTACTTC
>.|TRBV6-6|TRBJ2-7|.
CASSYGTSYEQYF
TGTGCCAGCAGTTATGGGACCTCCTACGAGCAGTACTTC
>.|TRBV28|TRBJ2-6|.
CASSLYSTNVLTF
TGTGCCAGCAGTTTATACAGCACCAACGTCCTGACTTTC
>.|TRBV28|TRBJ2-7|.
CASSLYGHYEQYF
TGTGCCAGCAGTTTATATGGACACTACGAGCAGTACTTC
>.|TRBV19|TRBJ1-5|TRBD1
CASRGFDRGSNQPQHF
TGTGCCAGTAGGGGGTTTGACAGGGGAAGCAATCAGCCCCAGCATTTT
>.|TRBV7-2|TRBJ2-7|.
CASRSNRVTPFYEQYF
TGTGCCAGCAGGTCTAACAGGGTTACCCCCTTCTACGAGCAGTACTTC
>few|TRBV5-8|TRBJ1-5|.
CASSSGQKINQPQHF
TGTGCCAGCAGCTCCGGACAAAAAATCAATCAGCCCCAGCATTTT
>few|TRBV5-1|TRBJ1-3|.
CASSSIGNTIYF
TGCGCCAGCAGCAGCATAGGAAACACCATATATTTT
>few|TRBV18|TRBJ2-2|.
CASSTYTGELFF
TGTGCCAGCTCAACGTACACCGGGGAGCTGTTTTTT
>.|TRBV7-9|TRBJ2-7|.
CASSLVGTHSYEQYF
TGTGCCAGCAGCTTAGTGGGGACTCACTCCTACGAGCAGTACTTC
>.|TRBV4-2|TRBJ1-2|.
CASSPVRDRVGGYTF
TGTGCCAGCAGCCCTGTAAGGGATCGGGTTGGGGGCTACACCTTC
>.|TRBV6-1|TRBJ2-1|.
CASRIGLQYNEQFF
TGTGCCAGCAGGATCGGACTCCAGTACAATGAGCAGTTCTTC
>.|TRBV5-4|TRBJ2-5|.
CASSPGPPGAQYF
TGTGCCAGCAGCCCGGGACCCCCGGGGGCCCAGTACTTC
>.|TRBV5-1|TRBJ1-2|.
CASRPTNYGYTF
TGCGCCAGCAGGCCTACCAACTATGGCTACACCTTC
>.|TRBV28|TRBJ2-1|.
CASNSRRSSYNEQFF
TGTGCCAGCAATAGTAGACGTAGCTCCTACAATGAGCAGTTCTTC
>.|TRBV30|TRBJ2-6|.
CARRQVSGANVLTF
TGTGCCCGTAGACAGGTCTCTGGGGCCAACGTCCTGACTTTC
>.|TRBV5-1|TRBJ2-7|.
CASSLAPGDYEQYF
TGCGCCAGCAGCTTGGCCCCCGGAGATTACGAGCAGTACTTC
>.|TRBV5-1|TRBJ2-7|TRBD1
CASRRTGSGYEQYF
TGCGCCAGCAGACGGACAGGTTCCGGGTACGAGCAGTACTTC
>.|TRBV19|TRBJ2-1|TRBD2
CASSMAGTSGIYEQFF
TGTGCCAGTAGTATGGCCGGGACTAGCGGGATCTATGAGCAGTTCTTC
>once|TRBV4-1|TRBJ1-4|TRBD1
CASSQALTGPLNEKLFF
TGCGCCAGCAGCCAAGCCCTGACAGGGCCACTTAATGAAAAACTGTTTTTT
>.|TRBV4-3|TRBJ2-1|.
CASSQEWWGNEQFF
TGCGCCAGCAGCCAAGAATGGTGGGGGAATGAGCAGTTCTTC
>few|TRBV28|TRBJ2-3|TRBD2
CASSELAATQYF
TGTGCCAGCAGTGAACTAGCGGCTACGCAGTATTTT
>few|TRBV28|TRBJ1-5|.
CASSRRGPKHF
TGTGCCAGCAGCCGCAGGGGTCCCAAGCATTTT
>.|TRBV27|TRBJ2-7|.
CASSLAVSYEQYF
TGTGCCAGCAGTTTAGCGGTATCCTACGAGCAGTACTTC
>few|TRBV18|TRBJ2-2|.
CASSPVLNTGELFF
TGTGCCAGCTCACCGGTCCTGAACACCGGGGAGCTGTTTTTT